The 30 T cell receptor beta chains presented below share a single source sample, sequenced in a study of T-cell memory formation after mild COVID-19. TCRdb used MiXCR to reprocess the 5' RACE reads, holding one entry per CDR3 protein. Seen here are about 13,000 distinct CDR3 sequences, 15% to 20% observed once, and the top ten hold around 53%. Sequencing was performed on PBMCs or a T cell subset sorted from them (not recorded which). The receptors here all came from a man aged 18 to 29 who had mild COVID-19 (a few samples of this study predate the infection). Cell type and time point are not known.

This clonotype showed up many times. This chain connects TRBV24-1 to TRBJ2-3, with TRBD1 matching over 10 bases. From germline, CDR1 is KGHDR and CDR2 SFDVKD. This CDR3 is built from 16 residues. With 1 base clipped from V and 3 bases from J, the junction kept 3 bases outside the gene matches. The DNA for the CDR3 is TGTGCCACCAGTGATTTCAGGACAGGGGGAACAGATACGCAGTATTTT. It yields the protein CATSDFRTGGTDTQYF.

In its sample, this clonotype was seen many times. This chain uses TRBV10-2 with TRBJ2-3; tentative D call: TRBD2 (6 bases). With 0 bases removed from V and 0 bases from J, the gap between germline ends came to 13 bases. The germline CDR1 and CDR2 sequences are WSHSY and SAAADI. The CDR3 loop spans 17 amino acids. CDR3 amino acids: CASSESKGGASTDTQYF. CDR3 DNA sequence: TGCGCCAGCAGTGAGTCGAAGGGCGGGGCTAGCACAGATACGCAGTATTTT.

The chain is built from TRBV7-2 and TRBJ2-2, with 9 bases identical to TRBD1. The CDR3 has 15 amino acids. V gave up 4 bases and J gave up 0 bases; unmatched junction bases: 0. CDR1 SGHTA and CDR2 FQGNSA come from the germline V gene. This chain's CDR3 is CASSWTGANTGELFF. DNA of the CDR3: TGTGCCAGCAGCTGGACAGGGGCGAACACCGGGGAGCTGTTTTTT.

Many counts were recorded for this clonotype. The CDR3 nucleotides read TGTGCCAGCAGCTCCGGTTCAGGGACACCGAACACCGGGGAGCTGTTTTTT. This codes for CASSSGSGTPNTGELFF. The V and J genes are TRBV7-6 and TRBJ2-2; D may be TRBD1 (6 bases). Looked up from germline, CDR1 is SGHVS and CDR2 is FNYEAQ. The CDR3 length is 17 residues. V shed 4 bases and J shed 0 bases, with 15 bases lying between them.

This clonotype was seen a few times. CDR3 amino acids: CASSPRAGDDEQFF. The CDR3, as DNA: TGTGCCAGCAGTCCCCGGGCGGGGGACGATGAGCAGTTCTTC. The rearrangement uses TRBV12-3 or TRBV12-4 and TRBJ2-1; 7 nucleotides align to TRBD2. The J segment lost 8 bases and the V segment lost 5 bases, leaving 9 bases of the junction unmatched. This CDR3 has 14 residues.

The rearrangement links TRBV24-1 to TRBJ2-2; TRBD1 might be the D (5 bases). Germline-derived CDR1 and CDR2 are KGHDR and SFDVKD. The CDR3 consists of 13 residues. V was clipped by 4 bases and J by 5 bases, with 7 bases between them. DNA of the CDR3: TGTGCCACCAGTGACCAGGGAACCGGGGAGCTGTTTTTT. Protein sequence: CATSDQGTGELFF.

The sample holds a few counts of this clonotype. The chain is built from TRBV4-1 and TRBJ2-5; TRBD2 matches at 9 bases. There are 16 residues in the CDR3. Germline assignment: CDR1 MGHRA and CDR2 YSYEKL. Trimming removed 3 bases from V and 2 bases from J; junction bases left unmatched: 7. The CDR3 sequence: CASSHPPSGEQETQYF. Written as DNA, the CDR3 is TGCGCCAGCAGCCACCCTCCTAGCGGGGAACAAGAGACCCAGTACTTC.

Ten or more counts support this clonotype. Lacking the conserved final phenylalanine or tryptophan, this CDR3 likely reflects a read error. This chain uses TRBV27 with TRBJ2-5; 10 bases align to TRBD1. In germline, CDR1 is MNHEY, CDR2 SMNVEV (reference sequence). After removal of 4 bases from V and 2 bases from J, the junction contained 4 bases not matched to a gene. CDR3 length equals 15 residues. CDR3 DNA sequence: TGTGCCAGCAGTTCCGGGACAGGGGTTCAAGAGACCCAGTACCTC. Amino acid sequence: CASSSGTGVQETQYL.

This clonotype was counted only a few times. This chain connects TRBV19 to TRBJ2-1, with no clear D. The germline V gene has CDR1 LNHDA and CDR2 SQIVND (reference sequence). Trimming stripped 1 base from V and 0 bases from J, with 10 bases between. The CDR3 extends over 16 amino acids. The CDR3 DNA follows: TGTGCCAGTAGTATAGTCGGCCACTCCTCCTACAATGAGCAGTTCTTC. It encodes CASSIVGHSSYNEQFF.

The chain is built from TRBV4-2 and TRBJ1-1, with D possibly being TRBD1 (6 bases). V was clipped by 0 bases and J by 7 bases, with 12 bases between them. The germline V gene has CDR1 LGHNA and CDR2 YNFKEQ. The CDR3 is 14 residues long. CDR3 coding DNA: TGTGCCAGCAGCCAAGAAGGGGGGGCGGGTGAAGCTTTCTTT. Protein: CASSQEGGAGEAFF.

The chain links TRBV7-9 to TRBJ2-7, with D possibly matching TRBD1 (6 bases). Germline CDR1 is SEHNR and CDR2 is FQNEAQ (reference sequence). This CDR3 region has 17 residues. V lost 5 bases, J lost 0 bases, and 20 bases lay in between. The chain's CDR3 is CASSPDRRGPSSYEQYF. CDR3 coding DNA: TGTGCCAGCAGCCCCGACCGCAGGGGCCCCAGCTCCTACGAGCAGTACTTC.

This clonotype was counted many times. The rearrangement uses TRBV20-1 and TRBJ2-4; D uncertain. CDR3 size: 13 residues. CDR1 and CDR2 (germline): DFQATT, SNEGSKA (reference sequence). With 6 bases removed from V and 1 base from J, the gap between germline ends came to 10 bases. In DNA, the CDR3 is TGCAGTGCACCTAGGGCGGCCAAAAACATTCAGTACTTC. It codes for CSAPRAAKNIQYF.

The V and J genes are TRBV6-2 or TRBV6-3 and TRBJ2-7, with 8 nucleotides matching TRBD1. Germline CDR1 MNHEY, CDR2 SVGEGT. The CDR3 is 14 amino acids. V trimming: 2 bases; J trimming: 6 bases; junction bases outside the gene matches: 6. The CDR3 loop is CASSYLDRVSEQYV. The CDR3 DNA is TGTGCCAGCAGTTACCTGGACAGGGTATCCGAGCAGTACGTC.

The CDR3 loop reads CASSPGQGPRLYV. The CDR3 DNA reads TGTGCCAGCAGCCCCGGCCAGGGCCCTAGGCTGTACGTC. The J gene is TRBJ2-7, the V gene TRBV12-3 or TRBV12-4; a possible D gene is TRBD1 (5 bases). V gave up 6 bases and J gave up 12 bases, with 21 bases separating them. The CDR3 runs 13 residues.

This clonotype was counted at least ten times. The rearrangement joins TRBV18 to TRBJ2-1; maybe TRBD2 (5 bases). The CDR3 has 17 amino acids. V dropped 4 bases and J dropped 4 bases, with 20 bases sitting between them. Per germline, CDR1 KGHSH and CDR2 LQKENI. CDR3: CASSQRPSSLRYNEQFF. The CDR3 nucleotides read TGTGCCAGCTCACAACGGCCTAGCTCTCTCAGATACAATGAGCAGTTCTTC.

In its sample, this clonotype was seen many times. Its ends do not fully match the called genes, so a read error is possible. The CDR3 nucleotides are TGTGCCAGCAGCCAGTACTCAGGGGAACCCGGGGAGCTGTTTTTT. Amino acids: CASSQYSGEPGELFF. V is TRBV4-3 and J is TRBJ2-2; maybe TRBD1 (6 bases). The CDR3 is 15 amino acids. CDR1 is LGHNA and CDR2 is YSLEER in the germline V gene.

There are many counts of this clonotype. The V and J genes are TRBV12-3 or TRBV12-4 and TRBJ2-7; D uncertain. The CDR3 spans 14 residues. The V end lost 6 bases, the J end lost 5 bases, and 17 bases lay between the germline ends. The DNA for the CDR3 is TGTGCCAGCAGCTACGGCCTGGGTTTGGACGAGCAGTACGTC. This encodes CASSYGLGLDEQYV.

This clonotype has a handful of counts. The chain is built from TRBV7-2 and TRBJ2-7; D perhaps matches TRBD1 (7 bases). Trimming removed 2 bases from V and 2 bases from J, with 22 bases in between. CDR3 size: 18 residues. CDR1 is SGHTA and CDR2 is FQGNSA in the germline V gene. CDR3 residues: CASSLWRAGGDSTYEQYF. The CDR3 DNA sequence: TGTGCCAGCAGCTTATGGCGTGCCGGCGGGGACAGCACCTACGAGCAGTACTTC.

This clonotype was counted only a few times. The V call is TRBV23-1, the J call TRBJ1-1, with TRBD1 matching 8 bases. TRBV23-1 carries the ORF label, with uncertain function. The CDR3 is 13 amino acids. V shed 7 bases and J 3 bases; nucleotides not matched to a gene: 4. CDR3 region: CASTPTGDTEAFF. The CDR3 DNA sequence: TGCGCCAGCACCCCGACAGGGGACACTGAAGCTTTCTTT.

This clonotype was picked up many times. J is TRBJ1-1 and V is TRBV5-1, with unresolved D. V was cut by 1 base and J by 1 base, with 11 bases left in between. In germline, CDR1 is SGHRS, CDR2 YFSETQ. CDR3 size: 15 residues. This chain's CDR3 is CASSLNGGSNTEAFF. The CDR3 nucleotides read TGCGCCAGCAGCTTGAATGGCGGCTCGAACACTGAAGCTTTCTTT.

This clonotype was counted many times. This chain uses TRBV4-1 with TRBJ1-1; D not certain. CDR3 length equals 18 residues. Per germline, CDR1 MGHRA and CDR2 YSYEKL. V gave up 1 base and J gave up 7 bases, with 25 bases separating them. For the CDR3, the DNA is TGCGCCAGCAGCCAAGTTTTAGGTGGTTTAGTACTCCAGCTTGAAGCTTTCTTT. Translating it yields CASSQVLGGLVLQLEAFF.

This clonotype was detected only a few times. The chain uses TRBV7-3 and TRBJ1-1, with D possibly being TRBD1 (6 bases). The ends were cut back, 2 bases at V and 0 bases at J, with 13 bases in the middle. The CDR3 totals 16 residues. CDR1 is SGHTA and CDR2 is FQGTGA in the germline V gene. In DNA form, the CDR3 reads TGTGCCAGCAGCTTATCTGCAGGGGTAGTGAACACTGAAGCTTTCTTT. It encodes CASSLSAGVVNTEAFF.

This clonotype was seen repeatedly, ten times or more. CDR3 sequence reads: CASSYSGGSSYEQYF. The CDR3 DNA follows: TGTGCCAGCAGTTACTCTGGGGGCAGTTCCTACGAGCAGTACTTC. This chain connects TRBV6-5 to TRBJ2-7, with a possible D match to TRBD1 (6 bases). Germline assignment: CDR1 MNHEY and CDR2 SVGAGI. V was cut by 0 bases and J by 1 base, with 10 bases left in between. The CDR3 runs to 15 residues.

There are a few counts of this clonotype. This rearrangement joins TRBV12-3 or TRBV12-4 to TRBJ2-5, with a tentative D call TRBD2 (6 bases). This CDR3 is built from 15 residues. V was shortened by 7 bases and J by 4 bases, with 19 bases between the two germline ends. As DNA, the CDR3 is TGTGCCAGCACACAAGGCAGGGTGGGAGGAGAGACCCAGTACTTC. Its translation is CASTQGRVGGETQYF.

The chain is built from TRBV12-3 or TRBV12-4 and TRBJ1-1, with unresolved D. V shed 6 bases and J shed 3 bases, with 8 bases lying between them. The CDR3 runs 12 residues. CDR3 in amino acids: CASSRAYTEAFF. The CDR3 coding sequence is TGTGCCAGCAGCCGAGCTTACACTGAAGCTTTCTTT.

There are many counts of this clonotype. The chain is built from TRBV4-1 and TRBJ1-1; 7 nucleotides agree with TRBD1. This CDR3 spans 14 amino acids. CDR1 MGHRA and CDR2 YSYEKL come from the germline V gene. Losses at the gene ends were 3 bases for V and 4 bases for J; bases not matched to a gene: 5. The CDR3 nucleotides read TGCGCCAGCAGCCACTACAGGGGATTCACTGAAGCTTTCTTT. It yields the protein CASSHYRGFTEAFF.

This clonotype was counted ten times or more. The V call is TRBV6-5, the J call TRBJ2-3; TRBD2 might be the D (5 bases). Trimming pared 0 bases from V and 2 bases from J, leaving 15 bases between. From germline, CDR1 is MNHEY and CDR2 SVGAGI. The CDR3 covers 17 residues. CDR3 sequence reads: CASSYSISLGVTDTQYF. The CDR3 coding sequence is TGTGCCAGCAGTTACTCAATTTCCCTCGGGGTCACAGATACGCAGTATTTT.

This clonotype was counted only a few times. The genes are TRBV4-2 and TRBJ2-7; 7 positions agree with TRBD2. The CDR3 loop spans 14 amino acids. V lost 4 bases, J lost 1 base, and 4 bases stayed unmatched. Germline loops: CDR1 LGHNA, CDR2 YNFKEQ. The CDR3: CASSRGGSSYEQYF. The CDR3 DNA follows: TGTGCCAGCAGCCGGGGAGGGAGTTCCTACGAGCAGTACTTC.

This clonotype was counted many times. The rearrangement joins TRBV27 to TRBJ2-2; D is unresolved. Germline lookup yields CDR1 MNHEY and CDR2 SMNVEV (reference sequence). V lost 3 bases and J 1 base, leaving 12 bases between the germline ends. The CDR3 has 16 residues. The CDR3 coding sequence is TGTGCCAGCAGTTTTGTCAGGCTTAGGAACACCGGGGAGCTGTTTTTT. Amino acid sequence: CASSFVRLRNTGELFF.

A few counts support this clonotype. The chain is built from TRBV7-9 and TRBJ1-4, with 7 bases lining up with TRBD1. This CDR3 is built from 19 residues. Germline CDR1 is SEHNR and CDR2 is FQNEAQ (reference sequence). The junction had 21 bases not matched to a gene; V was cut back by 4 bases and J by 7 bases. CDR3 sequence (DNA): TGTGCCAGCAGCTCCCATTGGGGGACAACGGGGACAGAGGGTGAAAAACTGTTTTTT. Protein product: CASSSHWGTTGTEGEKLFF.